These T cell receptor beta chains were read from a single sample in a study of T cells after somatic rescue of genetic block. Using immunoSEQ multiplex PCR, the repertoire was profiled, and TCRdb retains in-frame clones only, with some absent. The table shows 10,000 to 15,000 clones, with roughly 70% occurring only once. Sequenced input: peripheral blood mononuclear cells (PBMCs). The receptor set was obtained from a boy under 18. The CDR3 runs from the conserved cysteine through the conserved F or W. Each record gives: V gene, clone size, J gene, D gene, CDR3 DNA, CDR3 protein. The D gene is left open where the match is weak. The size field is filled for only some rows; it gives once, few, many or a size class.

TRBV6-6,-,TRBJ1-5,-,TGTGCCAGCAGGTCGTTCGGGGGGGTGAATCAGCCCCAGCATTTT,CASRSFGGVNQPQHF
TRBV27,-,TRBJ2-3,-,TGTGCCAGCAGTTTAGGCCTTCTTGGAACAGATACGCAGTATTTT,CASSLGLLGTDTQYF
TRBV4-2,-,TRBJ2-7,-,TGTGCCAGCAGCCAGCTATATGGAACGGGCTCCTACGAGCAGTACTTC,CASSQLYGTGSYEQYF
TRBV5-1,-,TRBJ2-7,TRBD1,TGCGCCAGCAGCTCCCGGGACAGCTACGAGCAGTACTTC,CASSSRDSYEQYF
TRBV7-7,-,TRBJ2-3,-,TGTGCTAGCAGCCCAAGGGGGTCAGATACGCAGTATTTT,CASSPRGSDTQYF
TRBV6-6,-,TRBJ1-3,TRBD1,TGTGCCAGCAGGTTTACAGGGGGCTCTGGAAACACCATATATTTT,CASRFTGGSGNTIYF
TRBV18,-,TRBJ1-4,-,TGTGCCAGCTCACCACGGACCGCGAATTTTAATGAAAAACTGTTTTTT,CASSPRTANFNEKLFF
TRBV4-2,few,TRBJ2-5,-,TGTGCCAGCAGCCAAGAGTGGGGGATGGAGACCCAGTACTTC,CASSQEWGMETQYF
TRBV11-2,-,TRBJ2-2,-,TGTGCCAGCAGCTTCCAGGGTTACACCGGGGAGCTGTTTTTT,CASSFQGYTGELFF
TRBV9,-,TRBJ2-2,TRBD1,TGTGCCAGCAGCGGGTCCCCCAGGGGGTCGGCGAACACCGGGGAGCTGTTTTTT,CASSGSPRGSANTGELFF
TRBV19,-,TRBJ2-7,-,TGTGCCAGTAGTATAGTAACGGGCCCCTCCTACGAGCAGTACTTC,CASSIVTGPSYEQYF
TRBV18,-,TRBJ2-3,-,TGTGCCAGCTCACCCAAACAGAGAGCCCCTAGCACAGATACGCAGTATTTT,CASSPKQRAPSTDTQYF
TRBV18,-,TRBJ2-7,TRBD1,TGTGCCAGCTCACCACGACAGGGTCCGTACGAGCAGTACTTC,CASSPRQGPYEQYF
TRBV7-3,-,TRBJ1-1,-,TGTGCCAGCAGCTTAAATCCTGGCGGCCAGGGGGAAGCTTTCTTT,CASSLNPGGQGEAFF
TRBV5-1,once,TRBJ2-3,TRBD1,TGCGCCAGCAGCCCGACAGGGTTTTCGGATACGCAGTATTTT,CASSPTGFSDTQYF
TRBV7-9,-,TRBJ1-2,TRBD1,TGTGCCAGCAGCTTAGAGGCAGGGGGAGATGGCTACACCTTC,CASSLEAGGDGYTF
TRBV29-1,-,TRBJ1-2,TRBD1,TGCAGCGTTGACCCCGTACGTGAGGGACAGGGGTATGGCTACACCTTC,CSVDPVREGQGYGYTF
TRBV7-9,once,TRBJ2-1,-,TGTGCCAGCAGCTTAGAGGGACAAATTGGCTACAATGAGCAGTTCTTC,CASSLEGQIGYNEQFF
TRBV10-3,few,TRBJ2-7,-,TGTGCCATCAGTGAATCCTCTAGTGGGGTCTACGAGCAGTACTTC,CAISESSSGVYEQYF
TRBV2,-,TRBJ1-1,TRBD1,TGTGCCAGCAGGGGATACAGGGGCACTGAAGCTTTCTTT,CASRGYRGTEAFF
TRBV5-1,-,TRBJ2-7,-,TGCGCCAGCACCCCAAGGAAGGCAGGGGGGACCTACGAGCAGTACTTC,CASTPRKAGGTYEQYF
TRBV7-9,-,TRBJ2-5,-,TGTGCCAGCAGCTTAGAGCCAGGGTTGTCATCGCAGTACTTC,CASSLEPGLSSQYF
TRBV27,-,TRBJ2-1,-,TGTGCCAGCTCCGTGGCAGGGCCCTACAATGAGCAGTTCTTC,CASSVAGPYNEQFF
TRBV7-3,-,TRBJ2-3,-,TGTGCCAGCAGCTTAGCGGGATCCGAGGGGACAGATACGCAGTATTTT,CASSLAGSEGTDTQYF
TRBV5-1,once,TRBJ1-1,-,TGCGCCAGCAGCTTGAGGCCAGGGCGCTTGAGTAGGGACACTGAAGCTTTCTTT,CASSLRPGRLSRDTEAFF
TRBV5-8,-,TRBJ1-3,TRBD1,TGTGCCAGCAGCTGGACAGGGAGCTCGATCTCTGGAAACACCATATATTTT,CASSWTGSSISGNTIYF
TRBV29-1,-,TRBJ1-2,-,TGCAGCGCACTGGGACCGTCTAACTATGGCTACACCTTC,CSALGPSNYGYTF
TRBV27,-,TRBJ2-5,TRBD1,TGTGCCAGCAGTTTCTGGGCAGGGGGAGTAGAGACCCAGTACTTC,CASSFWAGGVETQYF
TRBV6-1,-,TRBJ2-3,-,TGTGCCAGCAGTGAAGCTTCCCACATTCTCAGCACAGATACGCAGTATTTT,CASSEASHILSTDTQYF
TRBV5-5,-,TRBJ2-4,-,TGTGCCAGCAGCTCTCAAGAACCAGGGAGGACCAAAAACATTCAGTACTTC,CASSSQEPGRTKNIQYF
TRBV18,-,TRBJ2-1,-,TGTGCCAGCTCACCCCTGGACACGGGCAATGAGCAGTTCTTC,CASSPLDTGNEQFF
TRBV7-9,few,TRBJ2-3,-,TGTGCCAGCAGCTTAGGTGTCTTGGAAAACACAGATACGCAGTATTTT,CASSLGVLENTDTQYF
TRBV19,-,TRBJ2-7,TRBD2,TGTGCCACCGAGGACATTCTAGCGGGAGCCCACGAGCAGTACTTC,CATEDILAGAHEQYF
TRBV6-1,-,TRBJ1-2,TRBD1,TGTGCCAGCAGTGTATCGGGACAGGGGAACTATGGCTACACCTTC,CASSVSGQGNYGYTF
TRBV5-1,-,TRBJ2-7,TRBD1,TGCGCCAGCAGCTTGGCCCCCGGACAGGGGGGCTCCTACGAGCAGTACTTC,CASSLAPGQGGSYEQYF
TRBV2,-,TRBJ2-5,TRBD1,TGTGCCAGCAACAGTTTGACAGGGGGCGGAGAGACCCAGTACTTC,CASNSLTGGGETQYF
TRBV27,-,TRBJ2-5,TRBD1,TGTGCCAGCAGTCCCCACCGCGGTCGGGACAGGGGAGGGGAGACCCAGTACTTC,CASSPHRGRDRGGETQYF
TRBV27,-,TRBJ2-7,-,TGTGCCAGCAGTCCAACACTCTCGGGGGTCTACGAGCAGTACTTC,CASSPTLSGVYEQYF
TRBV11-3,-,TRBJ2-5,-,TGTGCCAGCAGCTTAGATCACCAAGAGACCCAGTACTTC,CASSLDHQETQYF
TRBV29-1,-,TRBJ1-1,TRBD1,TGCAGCGTCGGACAGGACCTGAGGAACACTGAAGCTTTCTTT,CSVGQDLRNTEAFF
TRBV7-3,-,TRBJ2-5,-,TGTGCCAGCAGCTTAATGGGAAGGGGCTTGGAGACCCAGTACTTC,CASSLMGRGLETQYF
TRBV11-1,-,TRBJ2-3,-,TGTGCCAGCAGCCCGACGTCGATATCCACAAATACGCAGTATTTT,CASSPTSISTNTQYF
TRBV9,-,TRBJ2-7,-,TGTGCCAGCAGCCCTACAGACTACGAGCAGTACTTC,CASSPTDYEQYF
TRBV6-1,large,TRBJ1-5,-,TGTGCCAGCAGTGTGACTTCGGACAGCAATCAGCCCCAGCATTTT,CASSVTSDSNQPQHF
TRBV27,-,TRBJ2-5,TRBD1,TGTGCCAGCAGTCCCGGGACAGGGGGCTGGGGGGAGACCCAGTACTTC,CASSPGTGGWGETQYF
TRBV5-6,-,TRBJ2-2,TRBD1,TGTGCCAGCAGCCCGGGACAGTTCGGGGAGCTGTTTTTT,CASSPGQFGELFF